This entry lists 22 T cell receptor beta chains sequenced from one sample in a study of tumor and adjacent non-tumor tissue in lung cancer. No cell sorting was done before RNA was extracted from the tissue. A modified ARM-PCR protocol with three rounds of nested PCR amplified TCRbeta. TCRdb called the multiplex PCR reads again in MiXCR, with one record for every CDR3 protein. The sample carries approximately 120,000 distinct CDR3 sequences, approximately 71% recorded once. The sequencing sample was made of lung tumor tissue. The receptors originated from a woman aged 55-70 years with non-small cell lung cancer.

V usage is TRBV12-3 or TRBV12-4 and J usage is TRBJ2-5; D is possibly TRBD2 (6 bases). This CDR3 has 17 residues. Trimming left V 4 bases short and J 3 bases short, with 21 bases between. The CDR3 DNA follows: TGTGCCAGCAGTTACGGGCTCATAGGAGGGGAAGAAGAGACCCAGTACTTC. This encodes CASSYGLIGGEEETQYF.

In regard to this clonotype: Being one base from a much bigger clone, this may be a read error. The rearrangement uses TRBV6-2 or TRBV6-3 and TRBJ2-1, with no clear D. Germline V lookup: CDR1 MNHEY, CDR2 SVGEGT. The ends were cut back, 5 bases at V and 0 bases at J, with 11 bases in the middle. The CDR3 length is 15 residues. CDR3 DNA: TGTGCCAGCAGTCATAGCTCTAGCTCCTACAATGAGCAGTTCTTC. Its protein product is CASSHSSSSYNEQFF.

This clonotype was found a few times. The CDR3 DNA sequence: TGTGCCAGCAGCTTAATAGGACGGTACACTGAAGCTTTCTTT. As protein: CASSLIGRYTEAFF. The chain is built from TRBV7-2 and TRBJ1-1, with D uncertain. Trimming removed 2 bases from V and 3 bases from J, with 10 bases in between. There are 14 residues in the CDR3. The V gene's germline CDR1 is SGHTA and CDR2 FQGNSA.

As to this clonotype: At one boundary the junction diverges from the germline segment, which might be a read error. V and J are TRBV11-2 and TRBJ2-7; 10 nucleotides align to TRBD2. The CDR3 is 15 residues long. The germline CDR1 and CDR2 sequences are SGHAT and FQNNGV. CDR3 bases: TGTGCCAGTGGCTACGGGTCTAGCGGGAGCTACGATCAGTACTTC. Translating it yields CASGYGSSGSYDQYF.

A note on this clonotype: A read error may be the cause here, since a much bigger clone is one base away. The chain joins TRBV5-6 to TRBJ1-5; D gene unclear. CDR1 and CDR2 from the germline V gene are SGHDT and YYEEEE. The CDR3 loop spans 14 amino acids. CDR3 bases: TGTGCCATCAGCTTGGCAAAGGGCCGTCAGCCCCAGCATTTT. Protein sequence: CAISLAKGRQPQHF.

For this clonotype: The junction differs from germline at one of its ends, possibly a read error. The V and J genes are TRBV11-1 and TRBJ2-7; perhaps TRBD2 as D (6 bases). From germline, CDR1 is SGHAT and CDR2 FQDESV (reference sequence). The CDR3 has 14 amino acids. The CDR3 DNA sequence: TGTGCCAGCAGCTCGGACTATTCCGCTAGAGAGCAATATTTC. Translated, it gives CASSSDYSAREQYF. The variable domain in full, completed from reference TRBV11-1 and TRBJ2-7, reads EAEVAQSPRYKITEKSQAVAFWCDPISGHATLYWYRQILGQGPELLVQFQDESVVDDSQLPKDRFSAERLKGVDSTLKIQPAELGDSAMYLCASSSDYSAREQYFGPGTRLTVT.

This clonotype has ten or more counts. The J gene is TRBJ1-4, the V gene TRBV12-3 or TRBV12-4; 8 bases align to TRBD1. The junction had 10 bases not matched to a gene; V was cut back by 7 bases and J by 9 bases. This CDR3 spans 14 amino acids. In DNA form, the CDR3 reads TGTGCCAGCACCCCGGGACAGGAATCAAAAAAACTGTTTTTT. Protein product: CASTPGQESKKLFF.

This chain joins TRBV11-3 and TRBJ2-1; TRBD2 matches 12 bases. CDR3 size: 17 residues. CDR1 and CDR2 (germline): SGHNT, YENEEA. In DNA, the CDR3 is TGTATCGGCAGCTTAGAGTTGACTAGCGGGAGCCACAGTGAACAGTTCTTC. Its protein is CIGSLELTSGSHSEQFF. Drawing the rest from reference TRBV11-3 and TRBJ2-1, the complete variable domain is EAGVVQSPRYKIIEKKQPVAFWCNPISGHNTLYWYLQNLGQGPELLIRYENEEAVDDSQLPKDRFSAERLKGVDSTLKIQPAELGDSAVYLCIGSLELTSGSHSEQFFGPGTRLTVL.

A remark on this clonotype: Mismatch with germline at one junction end may stem from a read error. V gene TRBV4-2 combines with J gene TRBJ2-7, with a weak D call TRBD1 (6 bases). CDR3 size: 15 residues. Germline V gene data show CDR1 as LGHNA and CDR2 as YNFKEQ. The DNA for the CDR3 is TGTGCCAGCAGCCCTACCAGGACAGAATCCTACGATCAGTACTTC. Translation: CASSPTRTESYDQYF.

The chain has TRBV11-2 and TRBJ2-1, with a tentative D call TRBD1 (6 bases). Per germline, CDR1 SGHAT and CDR2 FQNNGV. Between the trimmed V and J ends, which lost 0 bases and 12 bases, there was a span of 12 bases. The CDR3 is 13 amino acids. The CDR3 DNA is TGTGCCAGCAGCTTAGATACACAGGGTTCGCAGTTCTTC. Protein sequence: CASSLDTQGSQFF.

V gene TRBV28 combines with J gene TRBJ2-7, with D tentatively TRBD1 or TRBD2 (5 bases each). The V gene's germline CDR1 is MDHEN and CDR2 SYDVKM. With 3 bases removed from V and 9 bases from J, the gap between germline ends came to 21 bases. This CDR3 has 15 residues. The chain's CDR3 is CASSFVGGYGHVQYF. In nucleotides, the CDR3 is TGTGCCAGCAGTTTCGTTGGGGGATACGGCCACGTGCAGTACTTC.

The genes are TRBV28 and TRBJ1-5, with D possibly TRBD1 on 5 matching bases. V gave up 9 bases and J gave up 2 bases, with 11 bases separating them. This CDR3 is built from 13 residues. Germline V gives CDR1 MDHEN, CDR2 SYDVKM. The CDR3 coding sequence is TGTGCCAGGAGTGGGGGGGGCAATCAGCCCCAGCATTTT. It specifies CARSGGGNQPQHF.

Worth noting for this clonotype: The junction does not match germline at one end; this may be a read error. This chain connects TRBV11-3 to TRBJ1-2, with TRBD1 matching over 7 bases. This CDR3 is 15 amino acids long. Germline V gives CDR1 SGHNT, CDR2 YENEEA. This chain's CDR3 is CASSPDSTGKDGYIF. The CDR3 DNA follows: TGTGCCAGCAGCCCTGACTCGACAGGGAAAGATGGCTACATCTTC.

A note on this clonotype: Relative to the germline gene, one junction end is altered; a read error may explain this. The chain joins TRBV20-1 to TRBJ2-5; the D gene is possibly TRBD2 (5 bases). The CDR3 loop spans 14 amino acids. Per the germline V gene, CDR1 is DFQATT and CDR2 is SNEGSKA (reference sequence). The CDR3 DNA is TGCAATGCTAGACGAGGCGGGTACCGAGAGACCCAGTACTTC. Translating gives CNARRGGYRETQYF.

This clonotype was picked up a small number of times. The chain recombines TRBV6-5 with TRBJ2-1, with 7 positions matching TRBD2. J gave up 4 bases and V 10 bases, and 10 bases lay outside the gene matches. The germline V gene encodes CDR1 MNHEY and CDR2 SVGAGI. This CDR3 contains 14 residues. The CDR3 DNA follows: TGTGCCAACAGCAGGGAGGGAGGGTACAATGAGCAGTTCTTC. Its protein is CANSREGGYNEQFF.

The V call is TRBV6-2 or TRBV6-3, the J call TRBJ2-7; D is unclear. The germline gives CDR1 MNHEY, CDR2 SVGEGT. Trimming stripped 5 bases from V and 4 bases from J, with 21 bases between. The CDR3 totals 16 residues. The CDR3: CASSRIETFSSYEQYF. For the CDR3, the DNA is TGTGCCAGCAGTAGGATAGAGACTTTCAGCTCGTACGAGCAGTACTTC.

In the case of this clonotype: Its ends do not fully match the called genes, so a read error is possible. V usage is TRBV5-5 and J usage is TRBJ2-1, with 14 nucleotides matching TRBD2. The CDR3 runs 15 residues. Germline V gene lookup returns CDR1 SGHKS and CDR2 YYEKEE (reference sequence). The CDR3 DNA is TGTACCAGCAGGCTTGGACTAGCGGGGGGTAATCAGCAGTTCTTC. Residues: CTSRLGLAGGNQQFF. The full variable domain, rest sourced from reference TRBV5-5 and TRBJ2-1, is DAGVTQSPTHLIKTRGQQVTLRCSPISGHKSVSWYQQVLGQGPQFIFQYYEKEERGRGNFPDRFSARQFPNYSSELNVNALLLGDSALYLCTSRLGLAGGNQQFFGPGTRLTVL.

As concerns this clonotype: One end of the junction is discordant with germline, which a read error may explain. This chain joins TRBV5-1 and TRBJ1-1; D call uncertain. This CDR3 has 13 amino acids. Germline lookup yields CDR1 SGHRS and CDR2 YFSETQ. CDR3 sequence reads: CDSNLTGNTEAFF. CDR3 bases: TGCGACAGCAACTTGACCGGGAACACTGAAGCTTTCTTT.

This clonotype was recorded once. This chain connects TRBV6-5 to TRBJ1-1; D perhaps matches TRBD1 (5 bases). Per the germline V gene, CDR1 is MNHEY and CDR2 is SVGAGI. Trimming removed 4 bases at V and 5 bases at J, with 20 bases between. The CDR3 totals 16 residues. The DNA for the CDR3 is TGTGCCAGCAGTTTTACTGACGTATCGGCAGGGACTGAAGCTTTCTTT. It is translated as CASSFTDVSAGTEAFF.

This clonotype has only a few counts. The chain combines TRBV20-1 with TRBJ1-1; 8 bases align to TRBD1. CDR1 is DFQATT and CDR2 is SNEGSKA in the germline V gene (reference sequence). V was clipped by 8 bases and J by 0 bases; unmatched bases: 14. This CDR3 contains 16 residues. The CDR3 DNA sequence: TGCAGTTATAGAAGCCAGGGGGCGCCAATGAACACTGAAGCTTTCTTT. Translating gives CSYRSQGAPMNTEAFF.

In regard to this clonotype: This clone may be a read error of a much larger clone one base away. The chain has TRBV20-1 and TRBJ1-4; D is undetermined. This CDR3 contains 13 residues. From germline, CDR1 is DFQATT and CDR2 SNEGSKA (reference sequence). The CDR3 region has the DNA TGCAATGCTAGCGCAGGTCTGTCTGAAAAACTGTTTTTT. Protein product: CNASAGLSEKLFF.

A word on this clonotype: A single base separates this from a much larger clone, so it may be a read error. The chain employs TRBV4-1 and TRBJ2-1, with 13 nucleotides matching TRBD2. The CDR3 has 19 amino acids. Germline values: CDR1 MGHRA, CDR2 YSYEKL. CDR3 protein: CASSQELAGGLTGYNERFF. The DNA of the CDR3 is TGCGCCAGCAGCCAAGAACTAGCGGGAGGGCTTACGGGCTACAATGAGCGGTTCTTC.